The entry that follows covers one TCR beta chain sequence. Its target is unknown. Each CDR3 protein is one row after TCRdb ran MiXCR on the 5' RACE reads. Here the sample spans around 310,000 distinct CDR3 sequences, approximately 15% being singletons. The sample comes from a study of T-cell memory formation after mild COVID-19. Study results and caveats: The study found balanced CD4/CD8 in clones contracting day 15 to 85 and a CD4+ lean in later expanders. The study found contracting CD4+ clones mainly in CM and EM and contracting CD8+ clones in EMRA.

The CDR3 totals 12 residues. Trimming cost V 7 bases and J 7 bases, with 11 bases left between them. The chain employs TRBV12-3 or TRBV12-4 and TRBJ2-1; no clear D gene. Sequences were obtained from PBMCs or a T cell subset sorted from them (not recorded which). The TCR sequence derives from a man younger than 35 who had mild COVID-19 (a few samples of this study predate the infection). Cell type and time point are not known. CDR3 DNA: TGTGCCAGCACCATAGCCCGGAATGAGCAGTTCTTC. As protein: CASTIARNEQFF.